Shown below are 23 T cell receptor beta chains from a single sample sequenced in a study of CD8 T cells in ankylosing spondylitis. General study results and limits: Characteristic, it appeared, of ankylosing spondylitis blood was a TCR beta motif of about eight highly homologous variants.

The antigens of these receptors remain unknown. TCRdb itself ran the 5' RACE reads through MiXCR, one entry per CDR3 protein. The sample carries roughly 370,000 distinct CDR3 sequences, 20% to 25% recorded once. The sample was blood, either unsorted or a sorted T cell fraction (not recorded which). The source of these receptors is a male donor with ankylosing spondylitis.

This clonotype was counted only a few times. The J gene is TRBJ2-2, the V gene TRBV18; D perhaps matches TRBD1 (5 bases). V was shortened by 8 bases and J by 5 bases, with 18 bases between the two germline ends. The CDR3 consists of 15 residues. CDR1 is KGHSH, CDR2 LQKENI, per germline. The CDR3 sequence: CASPSPARATGELFF. The CDR3 region has the DNA TGTGCCAGCCCATCGCCGGCCAGGGCGACCGGGGAGCTGTTTTTT.

This clonotype was picked up a small number of times. The V gene is TRBV29-1, the J gene TRBJ1-6; TRBD1 is a possible D gene (5 bases). Trimming stripped 6 bases from V and 7 bases from J, with 13 bases between. This CDR3 region has 13 residues. The V gene's germline CDR1 is SQVTM and CDR2 ANQGSEA. CDR3 protein: CSVATVINSPLHF. CDR3 coding DNA: TGCAGCGTGGCGACAGTAATCAATTCACCCCTCCACTTT.

The chain links TRBV29-1 to TRBJ2-3; 7 nucleotides agree with TRBD1. CDR3 length: 14 residues. CDR1 is SQVTM, CDR2 ANQGSEA, per germline. The J segment lost 2 bases and the V segment lost 5 bases, leaving 7 bases of the junction unmatched. CDR3 DNA: TGCAGCGTTAACGACAGGGAGCTCACAGATACGCAGTATTTT. Protein product: CSVNDRELTDTQYF.

The chain joins TRBV20-1 to TRBJ1-2; tentatively, D is TRBD1 (6 bases). The germline V gene has CDR1 DFQATT and CDR2 SNEGSKA (reference sequence). Trimming took 2 bases from V and 7 from J, leaving 8 bases between them. This CDR3 region has 11 residues. The CDR3 reads CSARKGGGYTF. For the CDR3, the DNA is TGCAGTGCTAGAAAAGGGGGTGGCTACACCTTC.

V and J are TRBV29-1 and TRBJ1-1; 11 positions match TRBD1. CDR1 is SQVTM, CDR2 ANQGSEA, per germline. With 2 bases clipped from V and 2 bases from J, the junction kept 4 bases outside the gene matches. This CDR3 comprises 15 residues. The CDR3 region is CSVESGQGGNTEAFF. The CDR3 nucleotides read TGCAGCGTTGAATCGGGACAGGGGGGAAACACTGAAGCTTTCTTT.

This clonotype was seen a handful of times. V and J are TRBV20-1 and TRBJ2-7; either TRBD1 or TRBD2 may supply D (5 bases each). Germline V lookup: CDR1 DFQATT, CDR2 SNEGSKA (reference sequence). V was shortened by 0 bases and J by 7 bases, with 22 bases between the two germline ends. The CDR3 runs 16 residues. Here the CDR3 DNA reads TGCAGTGCTAGAGAGAACGGGGCAGCTTATAGTGGAGAGCAGTACTTC. It encodes CSARENGAAYSGEQYF.

The J gene is TRBJ1-2, the V gene TRBV6-5, with 11 bases matching TRBD1. Losses at the gene ends were 4 bases for V and 6 bases for J; bases not matched to a gene: 4. The V gene's germline CDR1 is MNHEY and CDR2 SVGAGI. The CDR3 is made up of 14 amino acids. CDR3 loop: CASSSGQGADGYTF. For the CDR3, the DNA is TGTGCCAGCAGTTCTGGACAGGGGGCGGATGGCTACACCTTC.

This clonotype was detected a few times. The chain is built from TRBV10-3 and TRBJ2-5; tentatively, D is TRBD1 (5 bases). Germline assignment: CDR1 ENHRY and CDR2 SYGVKD. Trimming shortened V by 6 bases and J by 5 bases, and 16 bases separated the two germline ends. The CDR3 sequence is 14 residues long. The CDR3 protein is CAIREKTGLETQYF. The CDR3 DNA is TGTGCCATCAGGGAGAAAACAGGATTGGAGACCCAGTACTTC.

This sequence joins TRBV7-8 and TRBJ2-5; 9 positions match TRBD2. CDR3 size: 17 residues. Germline CDR1 is SGHVS and CDR2 is FQNEAQ. V lost 1 base to trimming and J lost 1 base; unmatched junction nucleotides: 7. The CDR3: CASSLGFSGSSQETQYF. CDR3 sequence (DNA): TGTGCCAGCAGCTTAGGTTTTAGCGGGAGTTCCCAAGAGACCCAGTACTTC.

The rearrangement joins TRBV7-9 to TRBJ2-5; D might be TRBD1 (6 bases). Germline CDR1 reads SEHNR; CDR2 reads FQNEAQ (reference sequence). Trimming left V 3 bases short and J 4 bases short, with 9 bases between. This CDR3 contains 13 residues. The CDR3 protein is CASSFSTGETQYF. The CDR3 nucleotides read TGTGCCAGCAGCTTTTCGACAGGAGAGACCCAGTACTTC.

The chain is built from TRBV2 and TRBJ1-4, with a weak D call TRBD1 (6 bases). Between the trimmed V and J ends, which lost 8 bases and 7 bases, there was a span of 11 bases. CDR1 is SNHLY and CDR2 is FYNNEI in the germline V gene. The length of the CDR3 is 12 residues. The chain's CDR3 is CASRDNREKLFF. Written as DNA, the CDR3 is TGTGCCAGCCGGGACAATCGTGAAAAACTGTTTTTT.

This clonotype was seen only a few times. The gene calls are TRBV12-3 or TRBV12-4 and TRBJ1-4; D not resolved. This CDR3 region has 13 residues. V was pared by 3 bases and J by 8 bases, with 10 bases between. The CDR3 DNA sequence: TGTGCCAGCAGTTTCTCCCCTGGGGAAAAACTGTTTTTT. Its protein product is CASSFSPGEKLFF.

This clonotype was observed a few times. A read error may produce the germline difference seen at one junction end. The chain links TRBV20-1 to TRBJ2-1; TRBD2 matches 13 bases. The V gene's germline CDR1 is DFQATT and CDR2 SNEGSKA (reference sequence). This CDR3 is 14 amino acids long. CDR3 nucleotide sequence: TGCAGTGCTAGCGGACTAGCGGGAGTCAATGAGCAGTTTTTC. It yields the protein CSASGLAGVNEQFF.

Only a few counts were recorded for this clonotype. The J gene is TRBJ2-1, the V gene TRBV28; D call uncertain. CDR3 length: 14 amino acids. V lost 6 bases to trimming and J lost 9 bases, with 18 bases between them. The germline V gene encodes CDR1 MDHEN and CDR2 SYDVKM. The CDR3 reads CASSVGTVTGEQFF. The DNA for the CDR3 is TGTGCCAGCAGCGTAGGTACAGTTACGGGTGAGCAGTTCTTC.

The rearrangement uses TRBV28 and TRBJ2-1, with D perhaps matching TRBD1 (6 bases). Trimming shortened V by 6 bases and J by 11 bases, and 32 bases separated the two germline ends. The germline V gene has CDR1 MDHEN and CDR2 SYDVKM. The CDR3 consists of 18 residues. The CDR3 bases are TGTGCCAGCAGCTTCTACCTTTCTCCAGGGGAGACTCCATTGAAGCAGTTCTTC. Protein sequence: CASSFYLSPGETPLKQFF.

V gene TRBV7-9 combines with J gene TRBJ1-1; D is possibly TRBD1 (6 bases). V was clipped by 5 bases and J by 3 bases, with 19 bases between them. The CDR3 is 16 residues long. Germline assignment: CDR1 SEHNR and CDR2 FQNEAQ (reference sequence). CDR3 in amino acids: CASSPTRQGRDTEAFF. CDR3 nucleotides: TGTGCCAGCAGCCCAACGCGTCAGGGGCGGGACACTGAAGCTTTCTTT.

In its sample, this clonotype was seen a few times. J is TRBJ1-6 and V is TRBV7-8; TRBD1 is a possible D gene (5 bases). V lost 5 bases and J 4 bases, leaving 15 bases between the germline ends. The germline V gene encodes CDR1 SGHVS and CDR2 FQNEAQ. The CDR3 is 16 residues long. DNA for the CDR3: TGTGCCAGCAGCCAAAACCGGGACGGATATAATTCACCCCTCCACTTT. Its translation is CASSQNRDGYNSPLHF.

A few counts support this clonotype. The V call is TRBV29-1, the J call TRBJ2-1; the match to TRBD2 covers 7 bases. The CDR3 has 13 amino acids. Per germline, CDR1 SQVTM and CDR2 ANQGSEA. J lost 9 bases, V lost 4 bases, and 9 bases had no gene match. Here the CDR3 DNA reads TGCAGCGTTGTGGTGACTAGCAGCCTTGAGCAGTTCTTC. Protein sequence: CSVVVTSSLEQFF.

The rearrangement uses TRBV24-1 and TRBJ2-1; TRBD2 matches 14 bases. The CDR3 sequence is 15 residues long. Germline values: CDR1 KGHDR, CDR2 SFDVKD. V shed 5 bases and J 5 bases; nucleotides not matched to a gene: 1. The CDR3 region is CATSVGLAGDNEQFF. The CDR3 DNA is TGTGCCACCAGTGTGGGACTAGCGGGAGACAATGAGCAGTTCTTC.

This clonotype was detected a few times. The chain couples TRBV29-1 to TRBJ1-1; the D gene is possibly TRBD1 (5 bases). The ends were cut back, 8 bases at V and 6 bases at J, with 19 bases in the middle. CDR3 length: 13 residues. Germline V gene sequence: CDR1 SQVTM, CDR2 ANQGSEA. CDR3 protein: CSPNGGKVPEAFF. In DNA, the CDR3 is TGCAGCCCAAATGGGGGTAAAGTCCCTGAAGCTTTCTTT.

V usage is TRBV19 and J usage is TRBJ2-7, with 7 bases matching TRBD2. CDR1 is LNHDA, CDR2 SQIVND, per germline (reference sequence). This CDR3 is built from 14 residues. Trimming cost V 9 bases and J 3 bases; bases outside gene matches: 11. The CDR3 is CASAGGRSVYEQYF. Here the CDR3 DNA reads TGTGCCAGCGCCGGGGGGAGGAGCGTCTACGAGCAGTACTTC.

This clonotype showed up just a few times. This chain joins TRBV4-3 and TRBJ2-3; no clear D gene. V lost 1 base and J 3 bases, leaving 14 bases between the germline ends. Germline CDR1 is LGHNA and CDR2 is YSLEER. The CDR3 spans 16 residues. The CDR3 sequence is CASSQGSAAETDTQYF. The CDR3 coding sequence is TGCGCCAGCAGCCAAGGCTCGGCGGCAGAAACAGATACGCAGTATTTT.

V and J are TRBV12-3 or TRBV12-4 and TRBJ1-5; tentatively, D is TRBD1 (6 bases). V was trimmed by 6 bases and J by 6 bases, leaving 12 bases between them. This CDR3 is built from 13 residues. CDR3 DNA: TGTGCCAGCAGCATCCACAGGGTTCAGCCCCAGCATTTT. It translates to CASSIHRVQPQHF.